One TCR beta chain is described in this entry. Its cognate antigen has yet to be identified. Per-base qualities were not stored, and no clone one base away is much larger. Sequencing instrument: Illumina NovaSeq 6000. cDNA libraries for TCRalpha and TCRbeta were prepared by 5'RACE using constant-segment primers, with sample barcodes and unique molecular identifiers added. Trizol reagent was used to extract RNA from every sample. Amplification of the libraries took two PCR steps, and the second step added a second sample barcode plus Illumina TruSeq adapters. Libraries were sequenced on an Illumina NovaSeq with 2 x 150 bp paired-end reads. The source study handled its data this way. The reads were demultiplexed and collapsed into UMI-guided consensus sequences using migec v1.2.7. Using mixcr v2.1.11, UMI consensuses were aligned to TRA and TRB V and J templates and then assembled into clonotypes. Clonotypes were classified as expanded or contracted when called significant by both edgeR and NoisET, with noise models trained on biological replicates. For edgeR calls, the cutoffs were a false discovery rate-adjusted p below 0.01 and a log2 fold-change threshold of 1. As an exploratory analysis of dynamics, max-normalized trajectories of the 1000 most abundant clonotypes were examined with PCA combined with hierarchical clustering. Separately sequenced CD4+ and CD8+ repertoires were used to assign a CD4 or CD8 phenotype to each responding clone. Through fastp at Q25 and MiXCR, TCRdb rebuilt clones from the public reads, retaining in-frame beta chains. Identical CDR3 proteins give one entry, which carries the most common genes and DNA. TCRdb assigned the V and J calls; the authors' analysis was not used. Across this sample there are 500,000 to 600,000 distinct CDR3 sequences, with roughly 18% seen only once. The ten largest account for around 12% of the sample.

The germline V gene (reference sequence) gives CDR1 as SGHKS and CDR2 as YYEKEE. Including cysteine and phenylalanine, the CDR3 has 15 amino acids. Left in the record is the CDR3 DNA by itself, 45 bases read in frame from the first base. Between the V and J ends, shortened by 7 bases and 0 bases respectively, the junction contains 15 bases. The data are from a study of T-cell memory formation after mild COVID-19 (dated by TCRdb to 2020 to 2023). Background for the entire study: TCR sequence clusters from the two donors were largely donor specific. In a couple of donors, T-cell clones that expanded and contracted after mild COVID-19 were tracked by sequencing TCRalpha and TCRbeta repertoires over time. The cohort comprised two young, previously healthy adult volunteers, one female and one male. General conclusions and limits of the study: Contracting CD4+ clones were found mainly in CM and EM memory subsets, while CD8+ clones were enriched in EMRA. SARS-CoV-2 specificity was not confirmed for the second-wave clones peaking on day 37. The study included only a couple of mild cases, and larger cohorts that include severe cases with pre-infection samples were judged to be necessary. Clones that contracted from day 15 to 85 showed balanced CD4/CD8 phenotypes, whereas a second wave of clones that expanded from day 15 to 37 leaned towards CD4+. Some responding clones were detected in pre-infection memory, suggesting pre-existing cross-reactive memory T cells joined the SARS-CoV-2 response.

Ficoll-Paque density gradient centrifugation was used to isolate PBMCs. This receptor chain uses TRBV5-5 and TRBJ2-3; the D call is possibly TRBD1 or TRBD2, each sharing 5 bases. The TCR was taken from an adult woman who had mild COVID-19 (a few samples of this study predate the infection). The sample titles of this study are shuffled in the database, so cell type and time point are left out; the donor was told from shared clones. The sequencing input was PBMCs or a T cell subset sorted from them (not recorded which). The DNA sequence is TGTGCCAGCCAGCTCTCGGGGCCAAGCACAGATACGCAGTATTTT. This is translated as CASQLSGPSTDTQYF.